Following are 28 T cell receptor beta chains from one sample sequenced in a study of blood T cells in healthy people across ages. With a J-beta primer mix and a sample-barcoded 5' primer, a second PCR ran about 7 to 11 cycles. One entry per CDR3 protein results from TCRdb running MiXCR on the 5' RACE reads. This sample carries approximately 760,000 distinct CDR3 sequences, 25% of them seen once, and the ten largest clones take more than 8.5%. In addition, the sample was reused for a study of T cells of mothers and their children.

The sequenced sample consisted of blood. The receptor set was obtained from a boy under 18 in good health.

The rearrangement uses TRBV25-1 and TRBJ1-2; possibly TRBD1 for D (6 bases). The CDR3 is 13 residues long. V lost 2 bases and J lost 4, with 8 bases in between. Germline V lookup: CDR1 MGHDK, CDR2 SYGVNS. The CDR3 DNA follows: TGTGCCAGCAGTGAAGGGGGCCCCTATGGCTACACCTTC. It codes for CASSEGGPYGYTF.

The rearrangement uses TRBV16 and TRBJ1-1; no clear D gene. Germline V gene sequence: CDR1 KGHSY, CDR2 FQNENV. The CDR3 covers 14 residues. V gave up 4 bases and J gave up 0 bases, with 9 bases separating them. This CDR3 reads CASSLEIMNTEAFF. DNA for the CDR3: TGTGCCAGCAGCCTTGAGATAATGAACACTGAAGCTTTCTTT. Combining the CDR3 with reference TRBV16 and TRBJ1-1 gives the whole variable domain GEEVAQTPKHLVRGEGQKAKLYCAPIKGHSYVFWYQQVLKNEFKFLISFQNENVFDETGMPKERFSAKCLPNSPCSLEIQATKLEDSAVYFCASSLEIMNTEAFFGQGTRLTVV.

This clonotype has a handful of counts. This chain links TRBV6-1 with TRBJ2-3; TRBD2 agrees at 7 bases. Germline CDR1 reads MNHNS; CDR2 reads SASEGT. This CDR3 contains 16 residues. Germline trimming cut 5 bases from V and 6 bases from J; bases unmatched to any gene: 14. This chain's CDR3 is CASSPNPGGGWDTQYF. CDR3 in DNA: TGTGCCAGCAGTCCTAATCCTGGCGGGGGTTGGGATACGCAGTATTTT.

The chain links TRBV19 to TRBJ1-1; D is undetermined. The CDR3 sequence is 14 residues long. Germline V gene data show CDR1 as LNHDA and CDR2 as SQIVND (reference sequence). Trimming removed 1 base at V and 6 bases at J, with 12 bases between. As DNA, the CDR3 is TGTGCCAGTAGTATAGGAACGAAGGTCCCTGAAGCTTTCTTT. Translated, it gives CASSIGTKVPEAFF.

This chain links TRBV10-3 with TRBJ2-5; TRBD1 matches 10 bases. After removal of 2 bases from V and 3 bases from J, the junction contained 12 bases not matched to a gene. Germline loops: CDR1 ENHRY, CDR2 SYGVKD. This CDR3 has 18 amino acids. The CDR3 spells CAISENMNRDRGKETQYF. The DNA of the CDR3 is TGTGCCATCAGTGAGAACATGAACCGGGACAGGGGAAAAGAGACCCAGTACTTC.

The chain couples TRBV11-2 to TRBJ2-7, with D hard to call. V dropped 6 bases and J dropped 7 bases, with 16 bases sitting between them. The CDR3 has 13 amino acids. From germline, CDR1 is SGHAT and CDR2 FQNNGV. Written as DNA, the CDR3 is TGTGCCAGCAGGAATCCAGGCCCTGGGGAGCAGTACTTC. Translation: CASRNPGPGEQYF. Full variable domain (missing parts from reference TRBV11-2 and TRBJ2-7): EAGVAQSPRYKIIEKRQSVAFWCNPISGHATLYWYQQILGQGPKLLIQFQNNGVVDDSQLPKDRFSAERLKGVDSTLKIQPAKLEDSAVYLCASRNPGPGEQYFGPGTRLTVT.

This clonotype was seen a handful of times. This rearrangement joins TRBV18 to TRBJ2-5; D gene ambiguous. Gene TRBJ2-7 matches the end of the DNA better, so the J call may be wrong. The CDR3 consists of 15 residues. The V gene's germline CDR1 is KGHSH and CDR2 LQKENI. As DNA, the CDR3 is TGTGCCAGCTCACCATCGGAAAAGGGCATCTACGAGCAGTACTTC. Protein product: CASSPSEKGIYEQYF.

This clonotype was seen more than once but under ten times. The rearrangement joins TRBV18 to TRBJ1-1; a possible D gene is TRBD1 (5 bases). This CDR3 is built from 15 residues. Deletions cut 3 bases from V and 11 bases from J, with 22 bases between. Germline values: CDR1 KGHSH, CDR2 LQKENI. CDR3 sequence (DNA): TGTGCCAGCTCACCGACTGGGCAGGGCGAGAGAGGCGCTTTCTTT. Encoded protein: CASSPTGQGERGAFF.

This clonotype was observed a few times. The rearrangement links TRBV6-5 to TRBJ2-3; D is possibly TRBD1 (6 bases). V was clipped by 6 bases and J by 9 bases, with 16 bases between them. Germline CDR1 reads MNHEY; CDR2 reads SVGAGI. The CDR3 is made up of 13 amino acids. CDR3 sequence: CASSPSDQGTQYF. DNA of the CDR3: TGTGCCAGCAGCCCCTCCGACCAGGGGACGCAGTATTTT.

V is TRBV4-2 and J is TRBJ2-5, with 7 bases fitting TRBD1. Germline CDR1 LGHNA, CDR2 YNFKEQ. J gave up 5 bases and V 1 base, and 10 bases lay outside the gene matches. This CDR3 has 16 amino acids. The CDR3 sequence is CASSQAWTGLGETQYF. The CDR3 DNA sequence: TGTGCCAGCAGCCAAGCCTGGACAGGTCTGGGGGAGACCCAGTACTTC.

The V call is TRBV9, the J call TRBJ1-4, with TRBD1 identical over 8 bases. CDR3 size: 16 residues. Per the germline V gene, CDR1 is SGDLS and CDR2 is YYNGEE. The ends lost 2 bases at V and 8 bases at J; junction bases unmatched: 11. The CDR3 protein is CASSVQGAETGEKLFF. For the CDR3, the DNA is TGTGCCAGCAGCGTCCAGGGGGCTGAGACAGGCGAAAAACTGTTTTTT.

The rearrangement uses TRBV6-1 and TRBJ2-7, with D perhaps matching TRBD1 (7 bases). Germline V gene sequence: CDR1 MNHNS, CDR2 SASEGT. The V end lost 7 bases, the J end lost 2 bases, and 15 bases lay between the germline ends. The CDR3 extends over 14 amino acids. The DNA for the CDR3 is TGTGCCAGCACGAGGCAGGGGGGCCCCTACGAGCAGTACTTC. This codes for CASTRQGGPYEQYF.

Only a few counts were recorded for this clonotype. V usage is TRBV12-3 or TRBV12-4 and J usage is TRBJ2-7; the match to TRBD1 covers 7 bases. The CDR3 length is 14 residues. V was clipped by 6 bases and J by 2 bases; unmatched bases: 7. As DNA, the CDR3 is TGTGCCAGCAGGCCCCGACAGGGTGCCTACGAGCAGTACTTC. Its translation: CASRPRQGAYEQYF.

The genes are TRBV7-2 and TRBJ2-5; D is possibly TRBD2 (7 bases). Per germline, CDR1 SGHTA and CDR2 FQGNSA. This CDR3 has 14 amino acids. Trimming took 8 bases from V and 3 from J, leaving 16 bases between them. The CDR3 spells CASGFGGAEETQYF. CDR3 coding DNA: TGTGCCAGCGGATTTGGGGGGGCAGAAGAGACCCAGTACTTC.

This clonotype was detected only a few times. The V gene is TRBV29-1, the J gene TRBJ1-1, with no clear D. Germline V gene lookup returns CDR1 SQVTM and CDR2 ANQGSEA. CDR3 length equals 11 residues. Trimming removed 5 bases from V and 9 bases from J, with 13 bases in between. CDR3 sequence reads: CSVYLKGKAFF. As DNA, the CDR3 is TGCAGCGTTTACCTAAAAGGAAAAGCTTTCTTT. The full variable domain, in which reference TRBV29-1 and TRBJ1-1 provide the parts outside the CDR3, is SAVISQKPSRDICQRGTSLTIQCQVDSQVTMMFWYRQQPGQSLTLIATANQGSEATYESGFVIDKFPISRPNLTFSTLTVSNMSPEDSSIYLCSVYLKGKAFFGQGTRLTVV.

This clonotype was seen a handful of times. The V call is TRBV29-1, the J call TRBJ2-5; the D is unclear. Germline V gene lookup returns CDR1 SQVTM and CDR2 ANQGSEA. V was cut by 2 bases and J by 1 base, with 8 bases left in between. The CDR3 covers 13 residues. The CDR3 nucleotides read TGCAGCGTTGAATCCAGGTCCCAAGAGACCCAGTACTTC. This sequence encodes CSVESRSQETQYF.

This chain links TRBV28 with TRBJ2-7, with 13 positions matching TRBD2. J was trimmed by 3 bases and V by 4 bases; bases with no gene match: 6. The germline V gene has CDR1 MDHEN and CDR2 SYDVKM. The CDR3 length is 16 residues. The CDR3 region has the DNA TGTGCCAGCAGTTCGGAGGGACTAGCGGGGAGCTACGAGCAGTACTTC. Translating it yields CASSSEGLAGSYEQYF. The full variable domain, its missing parts supplied by reference TRBV28 and TRBJ2-7, is DVKVTQSSRYLVKRTGEKVFLECVQDMDHENMFWYRQDPGLGLRLIYFSYDVKMKEKGDIPEGYSVSREKKERFSLILESASTNQTSMYLCASSSEGLAGSYEQYFGPGTRLTVT.

This clonotype was detected only a few times. V is TRBV27 and J is TRBJ2-5; 9 nucleotides line up with TRBD2. With the DNA end fitting TRBJ2-7 better, the J assignment may be wrong. CDR1 is MNHEY, CDR2 SMNVEV, per germline (reference sequence). CDR3 length: 14 residues. CDR3: CASSTIAGDYEQYF. The CDR3 region has the DNA TGTGCCAGCAGTACTATAGCGGGAGACTACGAGCAGTACTTC.

V usage is TRBV27 and J usage is TRBJ2-7, with D possibly TRBD1 on 6 matching bases. Germline V gene sequence: CDR1 MNHEY, CDR2 SMNVEV (reference sequence). Trimming removed 2 bases at V and 1 base at J, with 12 bases between. This CDR3 contains 15 residues. Here the CDR3 reads CASSLVRGESYEQYF. For the CDR3, the DNA is TGTGCCAGCAGTTTAGTCAGGGGAGAGTCCTACGAGCAGTACTTC.

This clonotype was seen only a few times. This chain uses TRBV29-1 with TRBJ2-5; TRBD1 might be the D (5 bases). V lost 4 bases and J 1 base, leaving 16 bases between the germline ends. In germline, CDR1 is SQVTM, CDR2 ANQGSEA. The length of the CDR3 is 15 residues. The CDR3 DNA follows: TGCAGCGTTGTAGGAGACAGTTTATCCCAAGAGACCCAGTACTTC. It specifies CSVVGDSLSQETQYF. Filled out from reference TRBV29-1 and TRBJ2-5, the complete variable domain reads SAVISQKPSRDICQRGTSLTIQCQVDSQVTMMFWYRQQPGQSLTLIATANQGSEATYESGFVIDKFPISRPNLTFSTLTVSNMSPEDSSIYLCSVVGDSLSQETQYFGPGTRLLVL.

The gene calls are TRBV3-1 and TRBJ2-7; 7 bases are a match to TRBD1. Germline-derived CDR1 and CDR2 are LGHDT and YNNKEL (reference sequence). V lost 5 bases and J lost 3; bases outside the gene matches: 7. This CDR3 contains 14 residues. CDR3: CASSIRDRIYEQYF. Here the CDR3 DNA reads TGTGCCAGCAGCATCCGGGACAGAATCTACGAGCAGTACTTC.

The chain has TRBV20-1 and TRBJ1-2; D is ambiguous. CDR1 and CDR2 from the germline V gene are DFQATT and SNEGSKA (reference sequence). The CDR3 extends over 13 amino acids. V dropped 6 bases and J dropped 1 base, with 12 bases sitting between them. The CDR3 protein is CSAFARSNYGYTF. The DNA for the CDR3 is TGCAGTGCCTTTGCGCGGAGTAACTATGGCTACACCTTC.

This chain connects TRBV4-3 to TRBJ2-2, with D possibly matching TRBD2 (6 bases). Germline loops: CDR1 LGHNA, CDR2 YSLEER. V was cut by 0 bases and J by 5 bases, with 16 bases left in between. The CDR3 sequence is 17 residues long. In DNA form, the CDR3 reads TGCGCCAGCAGCCAAGATCGTTCCGGGGGTGGGACCGGGGAGCTGTTTTTT. This codes for CASSQDRSGGGTGELFF.

The chain uses TRBV7-8 and TRBJ1-5; 9 bases map to TRBD1. Looked up from germline, CDR1 is SGHVS and CDR2 is FQNEAQ. The CDR3 consists of 15 residues. Trimming removed 5 bases from V and 3 bases from J; junction bases left unmatched: 5. CDR3 in DNA: TGTGCCAGCAGCCCCGGGACAGGGCTCAATCAGCCCCAGCATTTT. Its protein product is CASSPGTGLNQPQHF.

This clonotype has more than one count but fewer than ten. This rearrangement joins TRBV27 to TRBJ1-4, with TRBD1 identical over 7 bases. The CDR3 loop spans 16 amino acids. Germline values: CDR1 MNHEY, CDR2 SMNVEV (reference sequence). V lost 2 bases and J lost 3; bases outside the gene matches: 6. The chain's CDR3 is CASSLARQGANEKLFF. The CDR3 nucleotides are TGTGCCAGCAGTTTAGCCCGACAGGGAGCTAATGAAAAACTGTTTTTT.

The V call is TRBV18, the J call TRBJ2-2, with 8 bases that match TRBD2. The CDR3 has 15 residues. V was clipped by 5 bases and J by 5 bases; unmatched bases: 7. CDR1 is KGHSH and CDR2 is LQKENI in the germline V gene. The CDR3 spells CASSESGSETGELFF. DNA for the CDR3: TGTGCCAGCTCAGAGAGCGGGAGTGAGACCGGGGAGCTGTTTTTT.

Only a few counts were recorded for this clonotype. The V call is TRBV4-1, the J call TRBJ2-5; the match to TRBD2 covers 8 bases. The germline gives CDR1 MGHRA, CDR2 YSYEKL. The CDR3 length is 18 residues. V lost 3 bases to trimming and J lost 1 base; unmatched junction nucleotides: 13. CDR3 region: CASSQDEVAGSLQETQYF. The CDR3 DNA reads TGCGCCAGCAGCCAGGATGAGGTAGCGGGAAGCCTCCAAGAGACCCAGTACTTC.

This rearrangement joins TRBV27 to TRBJ1-1, with TRBD1 as a possible D gene (5 bases). There are 13 residues in the CDR3. V was trimmed by 4 bases and J by 6 bases, leaving 12 bases between them. Germline values: CDR1 MNHEY, CDR2 SMNVEV (reference sequence). CDR3 sequence reads: CASSSPGLPEAFF. The CDR3 region has the DNA TGTGCCAGCAGTTCCCCAGGGTTGCCTGAAGCTTTCTTT.